One and the same sample provided the 9 T cell receptor beta chains below, sequenced in a study of radiation and T cells in renal cell carcinoma. The data were produced by immunoSEQ multiplex PCR, yet TCRdb's version contains in-frame clones alone and is incomplete. The repertoire holds 100,000 to 150,000 clones, with about 81% as singletons. Sample time point: blood 2 weeks post-SBRT. Treatment in this sample: 15 Gy SBRT to primary tumor, nephrectomy 4 weeks later. The material was blood, obtained from a patient whose treatment included radiotherapy and nephrectomy. Every receptor here comes from a man aged 45-60 years with renal cell carcinoma.

The CDR3 DNA is TGCGCCAGCAGCCAAGAAAGGCGAAGGGGGGGTCATGAAAAACTGTTTTTT. As protein: CASSQERRRGGHEKLFF. The V call is TRBV4-3, the J call TRBJ1-4, with D possibly matching TRBD1 (6 bases). The CDR3 runs 17 residues. Looked up from germline, CDR1 is LGHNA and CDR2 is YSLEER. Trimming stripped 0 bases from V and 6 bases from J, with 17 bases between.

V gene TRBV7-9 combines with J gene TRBJ1-1, with TRBD1 identical over 7 bases. CDR1 is SEHNR, CDR2 FQNEAQ, per germline (reference sequence). CDR3 length: 13 amino acids. The ends lost 7 bases at V and 10 bases at J; junction bases unmatched: 12. The CDR3 DNA reads as TGTGCCAGCAACGGACAGGCCCCCGGAGGAGCTTTCTTT. Encoded protein: CASNGQAPGGAFF.

The rearrangement links TRBV6-1 to TRBJ1-1; TRBD1 agrees at 7 bases. This CDR3 region has 15 residues. J lost 1 base, V lost 5 bases, and 7 bases had no gene match. Germline assignment: CDR1 MNHNS and CDR2 SASEGT. The CDR3 DNA sequence: TGTGCCAGCAGTCCGTCCGGGGACAGGAACACTGAAGCTTTCTTT. Its protein product is CASSPSGDRNTEAFF.

This sequence joins TRBV25-1 and TRBJ2-1; D call uncertain. V gave up 2 bases and J gave up 1 base, with 6 bases separating them. This CDR3 region has 14 residues. CDR1 and CDR2 (germline): MGHDK, SYGVNS. The CDR3 region has the DNA TGTGCCAGCAGTGAAGAGGTATCCTACAATGAGCAGTTCTTC. Amino acids: CASSEEVSYNEQFF.

The V gene is TRBV2, the J gene TRBJ1-4; D is perhaps TRBD1 (5 bases). The CDR3 is made up of 13 amino acids. V lost 7 bases, J lost 8 bases, and 14 bases lay in between. Looked up from germline, CDR1 is SNHLY and CDR2 is FYNNEI. The CDR3 protein is CASKGAGNEKLFF. The DNA for the CDR3 is TGTGCCAGCAAAGGTGCAGGGAACGAAAAACTGTTTTTT.

The V call is TRBV29-1, the J call TRBJ2-3; D could derive from TRBD1 or TRBD2 (5 bases each). Germline V gene data show CDR1 as SQVTM and CDR2 as ANQGSEA. The V end was cut by 7 bases, the J end by 1 base, with 15 bases between. The CDR3 length is 14 residues. CDR3 in amino acids: CSASGAVRTDTQYF. DNA of the CDR3: TGCAGCGCCTCCGGGGCAGTACGCACAGATACGCAGTATTTT.

The chain recombines TRBV5-1 with TRBJ1-3; D might be TRBD1 (5 bases). V was clipped by 3 bases and J by 2 bases, with 6 bases between them. CDR1 is SGHRS, CDR2 YFSETQ, per germline. This CDR3 comprises 13 residues. For the CDR3, the DNA is TGCGCCAGCAGCTGGGGACCTGGAAACACCATATATTTT. Protein product: CASSWGPGNTIYF.

The chain carries TRBV5-1 and TRBJ2-1, with 8 bases matching TRBD2. From germline, CDR1 is SGHRS and CDR2 YFSETQ. CDR3 length: 15 amino acids. After removal of 4 bases from V and 3 bases from J, the junction contained 6 bases not matched to a gene. CDR3 sequence reads: CASSRLASNYNEQFF. CDR3 DNA sequence: TGCGCCAGCAGCCGACTAGCGTCAAACTACAATGAGCAGTTCTTC. Full variable domain (outside the CDR3, taken from reference TRBV5-1 and TRBJ2-1): KAGVTQTPRYLIKTRGQQVTLSCSPISGHRSVSWYQQTPGQGLQFLFEYFSETQRNKGNFPGRFSGRQFSNSRSEMNVSTLELGDSALYLCASSRLASNYNEQFFGPGTRLTVL.

The chain recombines TRBV9 with TRBJ1-1; no clear D. The CDR3 spans 13 residues. Between the trimmed V and J ends, which lost 0 bases and 3 bases, there was a span of 6 bases. Germline CDR1 reads SGDLS; CDR2 reads YYNGEE. The CDR3 DNA reads TGTGCCAGCAGCGTAGACGGCTACACTGAAGCTTTCTTT. Its protein is CASSVDGYTEAFF.